The 20 T cell receptor beta chains in this list originate from one sample, sequenced in a study of cytomegalovirus exposure and HLA in healthy donors. TCRdb's table, derived via immunoSEQ multiplex PCR, lists solely in-frame clones and lacks some. The sample lists around 110,000 clones; less than 90% were seen once. Sequenced material: PBMCs. The receptors come from a woman aged 18-35 years in good health and CMV-seropositive.

The gene calls are TRBV27 and TRBJ2-1; 8 bases fit TRBD2. Germline CDR1 reads MNHEY; CDR2 reads SMNVEV (reference sequence). V gave up 7 bases and J gave up 2 bases; unmatched junction bases: 10. This CDR3 is 16 amino acids long. The chain's CDR3 is CASTGKRGRTYNEQFF. CDR3 in DNA: TGTGCCAGCACGGGCAAGCGGGGGAGAACCTACAATGAGCAGTTCTTC.

The chain has TRBV13 and TRBJ2-7; D might be TRBD1 (6 bases). V was trimmed by 5 bases and J by 7 bases, leaving 15 bases between them. This CDR3 is built from 13 residues. CDR1 is PRHDT and CDR2 is FYEKMQ in the germline V gene (reference sequence). The CDR3 bases are TGTGCCAGCAGCCTAACAGGGAAAAGGGAGCAGTACTTC. Residues: CASSLTGKREQYF.

As to this clone: This sample includes further DNA sequences coding for the same CDR3. The chain couples TRBV5-1 to TRBJ2-3, with D possibly being TRBD2 (6 bases). V was cut by 0 bases and J by 1 base, with 12 bases left in between. CDR1 SGHRS and CDR2 YFSETQ come from the germline V gene. This CDR3 has 16 amino acids. The CDR3 is CASSLGGTWGTDTQYF. In nucleotides, the CDR3 is TGCGCCAGCAGCTTGGGTGGGACTTGGGGCACAGATACGCAGTATTTT. The variable domain in full, completed from reference TRBV5-1 and TRBJ2-3, reads KAGVTQTPRYLIKTRGQQVTLSCSPISGHRSVSWYQQTPGQGLQFLFEYFSETQRNKGNFPGRFSGRQFSNSRSEMNVSTLELGDSALYLCASSLGGTWGTDTQYFGPGTRLTVL.

The rearrangement uses TRBV5-6 and TRBJ1-6; D remains unclear. Germline CDR1 is SGHDT and CDR2 is YYEEEE. The germline V and J ends were trimmed by 0 bases and 3 bases, with 10 bases remaining between them. There are 16 residues in the CDR3. This chain's CDR3 is CASSLGRDYYNSPLHF. CDR3 in DNA: TGTGCCAGCAGCTTGGGTAGAGATTACTATAATTCACCCCTCCACTTT.

V and J are TRBV28 and TRBJ2-7, with 8 bases matching TRBD1. This CDR3 has 14 residues. CDR1 MDHEN and CDR2 SYDVKM come from the germline V gene. V shed 6 bases and J 2 bases; nucleotides not matched to a gene: 6. The CDR3 nucleotides are TGTGCCAGCAGCCGTACGGGACAGGCCTACGAGCAGTACGTC. Translating it yields CASSRTGQAYEQYV.

The genes are TRBV27 and TRBJ1-6; 7 nucleotides agree with TRBD1. Germline-derived CDR1 and CDR2 are MNHEY and SMNVEV (reference sequence). Trimming took 5 bases from V and 7 from J; bases not matched to a gene: 8. The CDR3 loop spans 15 amino acids. The CDR3 here is CASSPRGQGNSPLHF. The DNA of the CDR3 is TGTGCCAGCAGTCCAAGGGGGCAGGGAAATTCACCCCTCCACTTT.

This chain links TRBV15 with TRBJ1-5; D is undetermined. The germline gives CDR1 LNHNV, CDR2 YYDKDF (reference sequence). The length of the CDR3 is 15 residues. Between the trimmed V and J ends, which lost 3 bases and 0 bases, there was a span of 9 bases. This CDR3 reads CATSSDIYSNQPQHF. The CDR3 bases are TGTGCCACCAGCAGCGACATCTATAGCAATCAGCCCCAGCATTTT. Complete variable domain (other parts from reference TRBV15 and TRBJ1-5): DAMVIQNPRYQVTQFGKPVTLSCSQTLNHNVMYWYQQKSSQAPKLLFHYYDKDFNNEADTPDNFQSRRPNTSFCFLDIRSPGLGDTAMYLCATSSDIYSNQPQHFGDGTRLSIL.

V is TRBV10-3 and J is TRBJ1-3, with TRBD1 matching 12 bases. The junction had 11 bases not matched to a gene; V was cut back by 10 bases and J by 1 base. CDR1 and CDR2 from the germline V gene are ENHRY and SYGVKD. This CDR3 contains 17 residues. The DNA of the CDR3 is TGTGCCACCCTTCCGGGACAGGGGGCGCCGTCTGGAAACACCATATATTTT. Its translation: CATLPGQGAPSGNTIYF.

There are a few counts of this clone. The V and J genes are TRBV15 and TRBJ2-3, with a weak D call TRBD1 (8 bases). Per germline, CDR1 LNHNV and CDR2 YYDKDF (reference sequence). The CDR3 runs to 15 residues. The ends were cut back, 5 bases at V and 3 bases at J, with 15 bases in the middle. The CDR3 nucleotides read TGTGCCACCAGCCTTAACAGGGGGGGGACAGATACGCAGTATTTT. Translated, it gives CATSLNRGGTDTQYF.

This chain joins TRBV13 and TRBJ2-2; D is perhaps TRBD2 (6 bases). The germline V and J ends were trimmed by 3 bases and 6 bases, with 17 bases remaining between them. Germline loops: CDR1 PRHDT, CDR2 FYEKMQ (reference sequence). The CDR3 is 16 amino acids. The CDR3 coding sequence is TGTGCCAGCAGCTTCCAAGGGACTCCACCCCCCGGGGAGCTGTTTTTT. As protein: CASSFQGTPPPGELFF.

This clone came up once. V is TRBV27 and J is TRBJ2-5; 10 nucleotides align to TRBD1. Per the germline V gene, CDR1 is MNHEY and CDR2 is SMNVEV (reference sequence). V lost 10 bases, J lost 5 bases, and 10 bases stayed unmatched. This CDR3 region has 14 residues. CDR3 loop: CATKGDRGSETQYF. DNA of the CDR3: TGTGCCACCAAGGGGGACAGGGGCTCCGAGACCCAGTACTTC.

This chain joins TRBV6-6 and TRBJ1-6, with a tentative D call TRBD1 (5 bases). The CDR3 loop spans 14 amino acids. Trimming cost V 2 bases and J 9 bases, with 11 bases left between them. Germline V gene lookup returns CDR1 MNHNY and CDR2 SVGAGI (reference sequence). The CDR3 sequence is CASSYNGGSSPLHF. Written as DNA, the CDR3 is TGTGCCAGCAGTTACAACGGGGGGTCTTCACCCCTCCACTTT.

The rearrangement uses TRBV28 and TRBJ1-1; D is unclear. Germline CDR1 MDHEN, CDR2 SYDVKM. The CDR3 covers 14 residues. V was pared by 7 bases and J by 5 bases, with 17 bases between. In DNA, the CDR3 is TGTGCCAGCATAAGCCCGTTGGGCCAGACTGAAGCTTTCTTT. Translated, it gives CASISPLGQTEAFF.

The J gene is TRBJ2-1, the V gene TRBV11-2; D remains ambiguous. The CDR3 runs 13 residues. The germline V and J ends were trimmed by 6 bases and 6 bases, with 12 bases remaining between them. Looked up from germline, CDR1 is SGHAT and CDR2 is FQNNGV. For the CDR3, the DNA is TGTGCCAGCAGTTCGCAAGCCATCAATGAGCAGTTCTTC. It specifies CASSSQAINEQFF.

The chain combines TRBV4-1 with TRBJ1-6; 8 bases match TRBD1. This CDR3 comprises 14 residues. V shed 4 bases and J 9 bases; nucleotides not matched to a gene: 5. CDR1 is MGHRA and CDR2 is YSYEKL in the germline V gene. The CDR3 sequence: CASSRTGGGSPLHF. The CDR3 DNA sequence: TGCGCCAGCAGCCGTACAGGGGGAGGTTCACCCCTCCACTTT.

This chain links TRBV6-6 with TRBJ2-5; TRBD1 matches 7 bases. Germline trimming cut 6 bases from V and 4 bases from J; bases unmatched to any gene: 11. The CDR3 covers 15 residues. Germline values: CDR1 MNHNY, CDR2 SVGAGI (reference sequence). DNA of the CDR3: TGTGCCAGCAGCCATGGGACAGTTGGGGGAGAGACCCAGTACTTC. This sequence encodes CASSHGTVGGETQYF.

The chain links TRBV6-5 to TRBJ2-2; a weak D match, TRBD2 (6 bases). Per the germline V gene, CDR1 is MNHEY and CDR2 is SVGAGI. This CDR3 spans 15 amino acids. V was cut by 0 bases and J by 1 base, with 6 bases left in between. CDR3 nucleotide sequence: TGTGCCAGCAGTTACTCCGGGGGGAACACCGGGGAGCTGTTTTTT. Protein product: CASSYSGGNTGELFF.

This clone was detected once. The chain has TRBV28 and TRBJ2-2; D is perhaps TRBD1 (6 bases). This CDR3 is built from 14 residues. V was clipped by 5 bases and J by 4 bases, with 11 bases between them. CDR1 and CDR2 from the germline V gene are MDHEN and SYDVKM. CDR3 nucleotide sequence: TGTGCCAGCAGTACGGACAGCTTCACCGGGGAGCTGTTTTTT. Translation gives CASSTDSFTGELFF.

This sequence joins TRBV4-1 and TRBJ1-4; unclear D gene. CDR3 length equals 15 residues. Germline CDR1 is MGHRA and CDR2 is YSYEKL. The V end lost 7 bases, the J end lost 7 bases, and 19 bases lay between the germline ends. Here the CDR3 DNA reads TGCGCCAGCAACGCCCCGGGGAGAAAACCTGAAAAACTGTTTTTT. As protein: CASNAPGRKPEKLFF.

The chain links TRBV27 to TRBJ2-7; D possibly corresponds to TRBD1 (6 bases). Germline V gives CDR1 MNHEY, CDR2 SMNVEV (reference sequence). V shed 4 bases and J shed 1 base, with 11 bases lying between them. The CDR3 runs to 14 residues. In DNA, the CDR3 is TGTGCCAGCAGTTGGGCAGGGGTTTCCTACGAGCAGTACTTC. It encodes CASSWAGVSYEQYF.